The 22 T cell receptor beta chains reported below all come from one sample, sequenced in a study of T-cell memory formation after mild COVID-19. TCRdb itself ran the 5' RACE reads through MiXCR, one entry per CDR3 protein. The sample yields approximately 190,000 distinct CDR3 sequences, around 17% seen once. The sequenced material came from PBMCs or a T cell subset sorted from them (not recorded which). Every receptor here comes from an adult woman who had mild COVID-19 (a few samples of this study predate the infection). Cell type and time point are not known.

The sample holds a few counts of this clonotype. This chain connects TRBV6-2 or TRBV6-3 to TRBJ1-4, with 7 nucleotides matching TRBD1. The J segment lost 10 bases and the V segment lost 5 bases, leaving 7 bases of the junction unmatched. Germline CDR1 and CDR2: MNHEY and SVGEGT. The CDR3 runs 13 residues. Here the CDR3 reads CASSPGGLAKLFF. The CDR3 coding sequence is TGTGCCAGCAGTCCAGGGGGACTTGCAAAACTGTTTTTT.

In its sample, this clonotype was seen many times. The CDR3 sequence is CASSINPGGYEQYF. DNA for the CDR3: TGTGCCAGTAGTATCAATCCGGGGGGATACGAGCAGTACTTC. The chain combines TRBV19 with TRBJ2-7, with TRBD2 matching over 7 bases. The V gene's germline CDR1 is LNHDA and CDR2 SQIVND (reference sequence). CDR3 length: 14 amino acids. The V and J ends lost 3 bases and 4 bases, in that order; junction bases with no gene match: 6.

This clonotype was recorded at least ten times. The chain uses TRBV4-2 and TRBJ2-1; D gene uncertain. CDR3 length equals 14 residues. With 1 base removed from V and 12 bases from J, the gap between germline ends came to 16 bases. Germline CDR1 reads LGHNA; CDR2 reads YNFKEQ. The CDR3 sequence: CASSQGEMGPGQFF. The DNA of the CDR3 is TGTGCCAGCAGCCAAGGCGAGATGGGCCCAGGGCAGTTCTTC.

The gene calls are TRBV5-1 and TRBJ2-6; the D is unclear. The V end was cut by 3 bases, the J end by 1 base, with 5 bases between. There are 14 residues in the CDR3. Germline V lookup: CDR1 SGHRS, CDR2 YFSETQ. CDR3 loop: CASSWGSGANVLTF. The CDR3 coding sequence is TGCGCCAGCAGCTGGGGATCTGGGGCCAACGTCCTGACTTTC.

The chain joins TRBV5-5 to TRBJ2-6; a weak D match, TRBD1 (5 bases). Germline V gene sequence: CDR1 SGHKS, CDR2 YYEKEE (reference sequence). This CDR3 has 16 residues. The ends were cut back, 4 bases at V and 2 bases at J, with 13 bases in the middle. The CDR3 coding sequence is TGTGCCAGCAGCCCCCTCCCAGGGACTGGGGCCAACGTCCTGACTTTC. Protein sequence: CASSPLPGTGANVLTF. Complete variable domain (other parts from reference TRBV5-5 and TRBJ2-6): DAGVTQSPTHLIKTRGQQVTLRCSPISGHKSVSWYQQVLGQGPQFIFQYYEKEERGRGNFPDRFSARQFPNYSSELNVNALLLGDSALYLCASSPLPGTGANVLTFGAGSRLTVL.

There are many counts of this clonotype. The V and J genes are TRBV13 and TRBJ2-7; D might be TRBD2 (6 bases). The V and J ends lost 2 bases and 1 base respectively, with 9 bases between them. CDR1 PRHDT and CDR2 FYEKMQ come from the germline V gene (reference sequence). The CDR3 runs 14 residues. The CDR3 region is CASSLPGGSYEQYF. In DNA form, the CDR3 reads TGTGCCAGCAGCTTACCTGGGGGGTCCTACGAGCAGTACTTC.

V and J are TRBV3-1 and TRBJ2-1; TRBD2 matches 7 bases. The length of the CDR3 is 15 residues. Trimming at V came to 3 bases and at J to 4 bases, leaving 6 bases not matched to a gene. Germline CDR1 LGHDT, CDR2 YNNKEL (reference sequence). CDR3 sequence: CASSQASGLYNEQFF. Written as DNA, the CDR3 is TGTGCCAGCAGCCAGGCTAGCGGTTTGTACAATGAGCAGTTCTTC.

The table lists this clonotype with a few counts. The chain couples TRBV12-3 or TRBV12-4 to TRBJ2-2, with D possibly TRBD1 on 6 matching bases. The CDR3 consists of 16 residues. Trimming cost V 7 bases and J 4 bases, with 19 bases left between them. The CDR3 region is CASTQGWARTTGELFF. Written as DNA, the CDR3 is TGTGCCAGCACCCAGGGGTGGGCACGGACCACCGGGGAGCTGTTTTTT.

The V gene is TRBV20-1, the J gene TRBJ2-7, with 14 bases lining up with TRBD2. CDR3 length: 17 residues. Germline V gene data show CDR1 as DFQATT and CDR2 as SNEGSKA (reference sequence). V shed 4 bases, J shed 5 bases, and the junction held 13 bases outside the gene matches. DNA of the CDR3: TGCAGTGCTAATACGCAAACAGGACTAGCGGGAGGTAACGAGCAGTACTTC. Amino acid sequence: CSANTQTGLAGGNEQYF.

CDR3 coding DNA: TGTGCCAGCCTAAAAGATTACGAGCAGTACTTC. Residues: CASLKDYEQYF. The V and J genes are TRBV12-3 or TRBV12-4 and TRBJ2-7; D ambiguous. The CDR3 has 11 amino acids. V lost 8 bases and J 4 bases, leaving 9 bases between the germline ends.

The J gene is TRBJ1-5, the V gene TRBV4-1, with 9 bases lining up with TRBD1. With V trimmed by 4 bases and J by 2 bases, 6 bases remained unmatched. The CDR3 length is 16 residues. Germline CDR1 MGHRA, CDR2 YSYEKL. The CDR3 nucleotides are TGCGCCAGCAGCCCCACAGGGGGCGCGGGCAATCAGCCCCAGCATTTT. Translating it yields CASSPTGGAGNQPQHF.

V usage is TRBV6-5 and J usage is TRBJ2-7; possibly TRBD1 for D (7 bases). Trimming pared 5 bases from V and 2 bases from J, leaving 16 bases between. The CDR3 totals 15 residues. Germline V lookup: CDR1 MNHEY, CDR2 SVGAGI. CDR3 DNA sequence: TGTGCCAGCAGTCTCAGGGGGGAGTGGACCTACGAGCAGTACTTC. Its protein is CASSLRGEWTYEQYF.

In this sample, this clonotype turned up many times. V is TRBV5-1 and J is TRBJ2-1, with TRBD2 matching 8 bases. Germline V gene lookup returns CDR1 SGHRS and CDR2 YFSETQ. This CDR3 is 16 amino acids long. The ends lost 4 bases at V and 4 bases at J; junction bases unmatched: 10. The CDR3: CASSPGGLVKYNEQFF. The CDR3 region has the DNA TGCGCCAGCAGCCCGGGGGGGTTGGTCAAATACAATGAGCAGTTCTTC.

This clonotype has only one observation. The V and J genes are TRBV6-2 or TRBV6-3 and TRBJ2-3; no clear D gene. The CDR3 has 15 residues. V was pared by 4 bases and J by 3 bases, with 14 bases between. Germline V lookup: CDR1 MNHEY, CDR2 SVGEGT. The CDR3 here is CASSSGSLRTDTQYF. The CDR3 nucleotides read TGTGCCAGCAGTTCCGGGTCCCTTCGGACAGATACGCAGTATTTT.

This clonotype has only a few counts. The J gene is TRBJ1-1, the V gene TRBV15; 8 bases map to TRBD1. Germline lookup yields CDR1 LNHNV and CDR2 YYDKDF (reference sequence). The trim removed 0 bases at V and 11 bases at J, leaving 5 bases unmatched. The CDR3 is 13 amino acids. CDR3 coding DNA: TGTGCCACCAGCAGAGACAGGGGGCTCTACGCTTTCTTT. Amino acids: CATSRDRGLYAFF.

This clonotype was seen only a few times. The CDR3 sequence: CASSYDSGLGETQYF. The CDR3 DNA follows: TGTGCCAGCAGTTACGATTCAGGACTCGGGGAGACCCAGTACTTC. The chain combines TRBV6-5 with TRBJ2-5; TRBD2 is a possible D gene (5 bases). The germline CDR1 and CDR2 sequences are MNHEY and SVGAGI. Trimming took 2 bases from V and 5 from J, leaving 15 bases between them. The CDR3 spans 15 residues.

Only a few counts were recorded for this clonotype. The V call is TRBV5-6, the J call TRBJ1-1; D might be TRBD1 (6 bases). Trimming removed 2 bases at V and 5 bases at J, with 19 bases between. The CDR3 has 16 residues. Germline V gene data show CDR1 as SGHDT and CDR2 as YYEEEE. CDR3 nucleotides: TGTGCCAGCAGCTTAGCCCGGGGGCAGCGGAAAACTGAAGCTTTCTTT. This encodes CASSLARGQRKTEAFF.

V usage is TRBV12-3 or TRBV12-4 and J usage is TRBJ1-1; possible D gene TRBD1, 5 bases. The CDR3 has 15 amino acids. Trimming cost V 3 bases and J 0 bases, with 11 bases left between them. This CDR3 is CASSLGGGLNTEAFF. The CDR3 DNA is TGTGCCAGCAGTTTGGGGGGTGGTCTGAACACTGAAGCTTTCTTT.

This clonotype was recorded a few times. The chain joins TRBV7-2 to TRBJ2-1; perhaps TRBD2 as D (5 bases). This CDR3 is 13 amino acids long. Germline CDR1 SGHTA, CDR2 FQGNSA. Trimming left V 5 bases short and J 4 bases short, with 9 bases between. The CDR3 region has the DNA TGTGCCAGCAGCCTGACTATTTACAATGAGCAGTTCTTC. It specifies CASSLTIYNEQFF.

V gene TRBV12-3 or TRBV12-4 combines with J gene TRBJ1-5; TRBD1 matches 7 bases. The trim removed 6 bases at V and 11 bases at J, leaving 10 bases unmatched. The CDR3 contains 13 residues. CDR3: CASSMDRLMAQHF. CDR3 DNA sequence: TGTGCCAGCAGCATGGACAGGCTTATGGCCCAGCATTTT.

This clonotype was observed a handful of times. The rearrangement joins TRBV10-3 to TRBJ2-1, with D possibly matching TRBD1 (5 bases). V shed 0 bases and J shed 13 bases, with 28 bases lying between them. Germline CDR1 ENHRY, CDR2 SYGVKD. The CDR3 sequence is 18 residues long. The CDR3 spells CAISESFYASSGSQDQFF. In DNA, the CDR3 is TGTGCCATCAGTGAGTCGTTTTATGCGTCTTCAGGATCACAGGACCAGTTCTTC.

V gene TRBV20-1 combines with J gene TRBJ2-2; D not resolved. CDR3 length: 12 residues. Trimming removed 3 bases at V and 1 base at J, with 3 bases between. Germline CDR1 is DFQATT and CDR2 is SNEGSKA (reference sequence). CDR3 DNA sequence: TGCAGTGCTAGGGGGAACACCGGGGAGCTGTTTTTT. Its protein product is CSARGNTGELFF.